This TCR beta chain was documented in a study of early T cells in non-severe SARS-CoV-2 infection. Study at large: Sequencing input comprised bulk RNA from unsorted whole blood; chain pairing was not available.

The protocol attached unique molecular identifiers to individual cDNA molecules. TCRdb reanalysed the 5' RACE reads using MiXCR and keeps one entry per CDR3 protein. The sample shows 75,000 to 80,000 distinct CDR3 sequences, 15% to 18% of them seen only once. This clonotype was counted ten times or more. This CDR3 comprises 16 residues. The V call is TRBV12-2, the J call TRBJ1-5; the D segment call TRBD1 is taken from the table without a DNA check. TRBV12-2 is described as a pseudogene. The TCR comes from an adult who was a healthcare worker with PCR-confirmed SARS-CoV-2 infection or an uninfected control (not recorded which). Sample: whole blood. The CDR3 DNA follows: TGTGCAAGTCGCTTAGCCTGTGGGCCCCCGAACCAGCCCCAGCATTTT. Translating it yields CASRLACGPPNQPQHF.